One T cell receptor beta chain is described in this entry. This specimen comes from a study of glioma-infiltrating T cells after dendritic cell vaccination. Germline CDR1 reads SGDLS; CDR2 reads YYNGEE. The CDR3 is 14 residues long. Germline trimming cut 1 base from V and 9 bases from J; bases unmatched to any gene: 3. Described time point: after dendritic cell vaccination, including at tumor progression/relapse. Data came from immunoSEQ multiplex PCR; TCRdb stores just in-frame clones and leaves some out. The profile shows more than 85,000 clones, roughly 89% of them singletons. This TCR was recovered from a human donor with glioblastoma. V usage is TRBV9 and J usage is TRBJ2-1; 11 nucleotides line up with TRBD2. Sample: blood, taken after dendritic cell vaccination. For the CDR3, the DNA is TGTGCCAGCAGCGTAACTAGCGGGGGAGGTGAGCAGTTCTTC. Its protein product is CASSVTSGGGEQFF.